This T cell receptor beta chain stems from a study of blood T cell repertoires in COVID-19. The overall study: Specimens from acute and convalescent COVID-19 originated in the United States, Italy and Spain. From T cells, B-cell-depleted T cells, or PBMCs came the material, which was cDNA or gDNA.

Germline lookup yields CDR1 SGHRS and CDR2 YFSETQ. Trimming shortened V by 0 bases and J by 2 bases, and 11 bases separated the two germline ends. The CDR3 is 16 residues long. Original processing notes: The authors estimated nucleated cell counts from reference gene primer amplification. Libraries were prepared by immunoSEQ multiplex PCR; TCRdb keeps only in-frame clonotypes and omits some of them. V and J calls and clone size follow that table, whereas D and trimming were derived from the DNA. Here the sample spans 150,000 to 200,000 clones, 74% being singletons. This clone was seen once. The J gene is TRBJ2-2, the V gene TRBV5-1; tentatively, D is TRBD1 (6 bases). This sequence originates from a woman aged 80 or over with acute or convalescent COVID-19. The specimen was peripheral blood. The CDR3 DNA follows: TGCGCCAGCAGCTTGGAGACAGGACCCAACACCGGGGAGCTGTTTTTT. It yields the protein CASSLETGPNTGELFF.